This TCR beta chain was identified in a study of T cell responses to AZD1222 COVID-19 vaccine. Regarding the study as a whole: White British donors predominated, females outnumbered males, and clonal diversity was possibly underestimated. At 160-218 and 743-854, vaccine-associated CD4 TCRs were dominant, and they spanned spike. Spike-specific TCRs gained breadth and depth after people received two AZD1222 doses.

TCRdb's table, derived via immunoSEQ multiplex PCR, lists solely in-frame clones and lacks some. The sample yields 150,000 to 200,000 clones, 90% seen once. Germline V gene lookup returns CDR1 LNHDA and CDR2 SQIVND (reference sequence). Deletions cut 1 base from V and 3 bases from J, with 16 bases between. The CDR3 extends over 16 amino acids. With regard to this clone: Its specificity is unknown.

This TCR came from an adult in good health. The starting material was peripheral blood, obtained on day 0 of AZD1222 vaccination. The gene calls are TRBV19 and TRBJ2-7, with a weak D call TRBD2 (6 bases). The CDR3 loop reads CASSIGAGTADYEQYF. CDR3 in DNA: TGTGCCAGTAGTATAGGGGCGGGAACCGCAGACTACGAGCAGTACTTC.